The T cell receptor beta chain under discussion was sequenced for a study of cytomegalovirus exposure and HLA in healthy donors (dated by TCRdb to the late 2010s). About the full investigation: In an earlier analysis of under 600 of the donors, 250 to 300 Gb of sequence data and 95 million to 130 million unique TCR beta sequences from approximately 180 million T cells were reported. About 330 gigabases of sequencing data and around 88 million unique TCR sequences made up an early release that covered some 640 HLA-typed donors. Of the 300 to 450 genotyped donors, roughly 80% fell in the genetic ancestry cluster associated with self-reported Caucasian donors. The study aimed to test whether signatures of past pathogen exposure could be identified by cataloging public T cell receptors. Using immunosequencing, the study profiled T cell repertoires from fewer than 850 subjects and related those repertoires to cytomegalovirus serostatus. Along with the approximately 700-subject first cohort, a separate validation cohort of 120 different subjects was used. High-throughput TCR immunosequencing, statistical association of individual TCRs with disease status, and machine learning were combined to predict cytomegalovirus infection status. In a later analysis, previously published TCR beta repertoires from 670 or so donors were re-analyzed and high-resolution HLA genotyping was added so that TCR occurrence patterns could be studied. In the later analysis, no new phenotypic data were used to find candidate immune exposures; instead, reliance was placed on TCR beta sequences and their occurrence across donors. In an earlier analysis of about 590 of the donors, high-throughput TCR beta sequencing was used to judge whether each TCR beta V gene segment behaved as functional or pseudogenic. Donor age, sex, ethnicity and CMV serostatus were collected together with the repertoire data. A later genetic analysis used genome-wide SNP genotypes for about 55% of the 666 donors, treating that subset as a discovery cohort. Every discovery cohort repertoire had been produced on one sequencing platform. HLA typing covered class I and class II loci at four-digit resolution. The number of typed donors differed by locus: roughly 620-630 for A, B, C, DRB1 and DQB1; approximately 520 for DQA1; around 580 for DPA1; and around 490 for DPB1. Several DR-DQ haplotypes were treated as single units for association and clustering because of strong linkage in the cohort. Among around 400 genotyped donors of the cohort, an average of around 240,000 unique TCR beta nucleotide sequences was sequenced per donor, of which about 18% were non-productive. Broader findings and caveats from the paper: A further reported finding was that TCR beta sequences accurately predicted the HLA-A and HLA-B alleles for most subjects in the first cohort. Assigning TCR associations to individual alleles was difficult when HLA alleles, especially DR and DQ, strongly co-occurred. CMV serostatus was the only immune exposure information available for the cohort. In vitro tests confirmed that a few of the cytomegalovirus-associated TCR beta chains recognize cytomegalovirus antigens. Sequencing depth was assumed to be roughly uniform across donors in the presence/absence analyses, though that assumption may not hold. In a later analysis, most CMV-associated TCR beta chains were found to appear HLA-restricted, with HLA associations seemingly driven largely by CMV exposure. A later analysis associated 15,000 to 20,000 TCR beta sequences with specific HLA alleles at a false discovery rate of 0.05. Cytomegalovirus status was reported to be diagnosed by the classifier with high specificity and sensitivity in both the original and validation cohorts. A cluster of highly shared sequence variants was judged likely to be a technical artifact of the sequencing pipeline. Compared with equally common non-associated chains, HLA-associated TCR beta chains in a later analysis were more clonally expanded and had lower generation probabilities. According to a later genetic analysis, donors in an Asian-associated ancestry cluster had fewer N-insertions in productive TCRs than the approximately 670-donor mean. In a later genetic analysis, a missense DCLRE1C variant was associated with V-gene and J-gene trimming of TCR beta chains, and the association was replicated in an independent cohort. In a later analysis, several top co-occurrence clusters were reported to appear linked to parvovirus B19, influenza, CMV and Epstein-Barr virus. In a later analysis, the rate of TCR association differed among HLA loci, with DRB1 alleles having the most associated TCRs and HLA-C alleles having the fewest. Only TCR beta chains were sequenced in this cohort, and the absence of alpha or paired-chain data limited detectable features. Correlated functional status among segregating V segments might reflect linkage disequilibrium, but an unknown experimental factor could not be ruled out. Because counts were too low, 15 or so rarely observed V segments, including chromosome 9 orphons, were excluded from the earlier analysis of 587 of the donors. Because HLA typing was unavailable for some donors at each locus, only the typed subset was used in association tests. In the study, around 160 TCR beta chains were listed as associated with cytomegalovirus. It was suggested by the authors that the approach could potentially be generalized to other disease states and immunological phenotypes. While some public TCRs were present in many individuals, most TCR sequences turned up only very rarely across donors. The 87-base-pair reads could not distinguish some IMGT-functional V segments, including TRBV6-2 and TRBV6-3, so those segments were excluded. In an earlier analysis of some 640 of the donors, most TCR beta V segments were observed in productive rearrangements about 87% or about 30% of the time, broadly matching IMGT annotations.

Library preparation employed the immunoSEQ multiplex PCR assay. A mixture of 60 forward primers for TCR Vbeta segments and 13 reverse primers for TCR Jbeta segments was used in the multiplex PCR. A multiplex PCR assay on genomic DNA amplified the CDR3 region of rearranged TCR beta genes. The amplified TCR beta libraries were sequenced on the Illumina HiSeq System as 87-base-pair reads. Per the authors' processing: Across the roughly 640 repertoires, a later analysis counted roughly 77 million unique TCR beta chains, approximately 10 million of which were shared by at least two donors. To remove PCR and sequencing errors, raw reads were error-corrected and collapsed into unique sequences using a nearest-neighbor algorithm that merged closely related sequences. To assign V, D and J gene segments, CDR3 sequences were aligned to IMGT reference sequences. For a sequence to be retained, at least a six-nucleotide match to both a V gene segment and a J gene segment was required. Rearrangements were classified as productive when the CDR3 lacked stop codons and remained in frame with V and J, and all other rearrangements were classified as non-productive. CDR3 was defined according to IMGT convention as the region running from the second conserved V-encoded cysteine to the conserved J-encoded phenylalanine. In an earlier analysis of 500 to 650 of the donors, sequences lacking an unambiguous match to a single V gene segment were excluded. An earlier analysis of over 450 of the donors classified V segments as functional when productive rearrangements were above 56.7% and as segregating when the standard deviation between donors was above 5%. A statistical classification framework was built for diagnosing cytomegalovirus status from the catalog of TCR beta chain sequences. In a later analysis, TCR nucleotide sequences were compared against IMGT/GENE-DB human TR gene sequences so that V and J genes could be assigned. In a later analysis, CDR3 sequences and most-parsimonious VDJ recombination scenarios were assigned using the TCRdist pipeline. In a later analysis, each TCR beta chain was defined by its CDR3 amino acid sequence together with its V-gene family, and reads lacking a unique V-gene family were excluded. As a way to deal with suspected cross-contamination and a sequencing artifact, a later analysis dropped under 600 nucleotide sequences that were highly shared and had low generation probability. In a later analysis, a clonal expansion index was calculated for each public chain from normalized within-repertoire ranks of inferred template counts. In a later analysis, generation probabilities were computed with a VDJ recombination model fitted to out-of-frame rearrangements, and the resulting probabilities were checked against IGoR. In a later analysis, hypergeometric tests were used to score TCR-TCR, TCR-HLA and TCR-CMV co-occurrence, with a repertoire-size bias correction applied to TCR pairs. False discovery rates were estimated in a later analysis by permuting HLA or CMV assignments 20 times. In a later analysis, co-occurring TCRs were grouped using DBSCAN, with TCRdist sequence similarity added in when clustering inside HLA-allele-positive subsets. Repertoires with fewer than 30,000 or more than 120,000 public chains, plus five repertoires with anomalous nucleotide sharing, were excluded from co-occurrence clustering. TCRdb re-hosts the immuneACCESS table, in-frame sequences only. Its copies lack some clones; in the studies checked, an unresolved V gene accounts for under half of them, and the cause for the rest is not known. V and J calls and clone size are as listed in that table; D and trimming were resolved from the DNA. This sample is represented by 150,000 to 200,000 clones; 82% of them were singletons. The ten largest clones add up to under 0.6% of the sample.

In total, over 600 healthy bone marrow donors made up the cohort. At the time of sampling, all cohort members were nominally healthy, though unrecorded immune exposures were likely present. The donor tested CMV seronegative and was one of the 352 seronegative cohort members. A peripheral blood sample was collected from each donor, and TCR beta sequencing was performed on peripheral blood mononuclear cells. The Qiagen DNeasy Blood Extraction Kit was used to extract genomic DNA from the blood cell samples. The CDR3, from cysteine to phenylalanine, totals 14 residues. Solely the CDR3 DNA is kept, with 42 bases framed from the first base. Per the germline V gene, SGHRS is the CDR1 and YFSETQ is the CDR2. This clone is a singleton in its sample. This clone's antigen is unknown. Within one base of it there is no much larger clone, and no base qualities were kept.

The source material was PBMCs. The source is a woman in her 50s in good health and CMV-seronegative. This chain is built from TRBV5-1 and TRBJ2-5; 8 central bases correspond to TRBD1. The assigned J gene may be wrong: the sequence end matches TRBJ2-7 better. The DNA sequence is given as TGCGCCAGCCGGGACGACAGGGGAGGATACGAGCAGTACTTC. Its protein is CASRDDRGGYEQYF.